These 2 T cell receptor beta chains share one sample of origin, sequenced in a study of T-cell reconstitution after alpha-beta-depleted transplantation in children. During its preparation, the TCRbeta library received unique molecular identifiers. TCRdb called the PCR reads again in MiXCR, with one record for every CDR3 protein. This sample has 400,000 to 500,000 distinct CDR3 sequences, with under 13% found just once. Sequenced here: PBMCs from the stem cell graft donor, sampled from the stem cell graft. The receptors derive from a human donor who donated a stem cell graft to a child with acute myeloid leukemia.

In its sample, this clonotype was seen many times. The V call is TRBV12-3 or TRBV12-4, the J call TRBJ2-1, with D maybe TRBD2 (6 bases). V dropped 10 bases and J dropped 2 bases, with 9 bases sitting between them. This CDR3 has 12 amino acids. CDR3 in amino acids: CATGGTYNEQFF. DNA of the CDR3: TGTGCCACCGGAGGGACCTACAATGAGCAGTTCTTC.

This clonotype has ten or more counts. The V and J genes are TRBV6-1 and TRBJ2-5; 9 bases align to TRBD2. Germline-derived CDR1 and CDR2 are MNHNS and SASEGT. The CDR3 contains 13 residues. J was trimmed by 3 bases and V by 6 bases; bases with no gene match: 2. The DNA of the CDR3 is TGTGCCAGCAGCCTAGCGGGGAAAGAGACCCAGTACTTC. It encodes CASSLAGKETQYF.